The present TCR beta chain was sequenced within a study of T cells in Graves' hyperthyroidism and ophthalmopathy (dated by TCRdb to between 2018 and 2020). In terms of the full investigation: Peripheral blood samples were taken at initial diagnosis, before any treatment was given. TCR V-J signatures able to tell the groups apart were searched for in a discovery cohort of 100 patients, of whom around 42 had Graves' ophthalmopathy and 57 had stable Graves' hyperthyroidism. Prospective prediction of ophthalmopathy was tested in an independent validation cohort of 18 to 20 hyperthyroidism patients and 17 patients who later progressed to ophthalmopathy. The 90 or so discovery patients were randomly split 7:3 into training and test sets. The study also compared thyroid tissue and blood T-cell repertoires from more than five Graves' hyperthyroidism patients. Once sampling was done, hyperthyroidism patients were given methimazole at a starting dose of 30 mg daily, whereas ophthalmopathy patients were given high-dose intravenous methylprednisolone. According to the paper, TCR Vbeta CDR3 sequencing was carried out on roughly 130 peripheral blood samples, which came from under 50 ophthalmopathy, 75 or so hyperthyroidism and roughly 17 progressor patients. Overall study results and their limits: Sample size was not statistically predetermined, and blinding of investigators to group allocation was not performed. Most expanded thyroid clonotypes (frequency above 0.001) were also detected in blood, a finding suggesting that blood repertoires may reflect thyroid immune responses. In cross-validation, a model built on a 13 V-J signature told ophthalmopathy apart from stable hyperthyroidism with approximately 90% sensitivity and approximately 84% specificity, and in testing the same model reached 80%/75%. During validation, the model predicted progression to ophthalmopathy a median of approximately 6 months ahead of onset, with around 71% sensitivity and 72.22% specificity.

Amplification of TCR beta CDR3 regions was carried out from RNA transcripts. The first round of RT-PCR for the TCR CDR3 was performed with the HTBI primer set and the Qiagen OneStep RT-PCR kit. Libraries were constructed in a second round of multiplex PCR, after which size selection and purification were performed. Paired-end sequencing of the libraries was performed with 100 bp reads on an Illumina HiSeq2000. Per the original workflow: SOAPnuke was used to process the raw data, with reads discarded if the reads contained adapters or uncalled bases, had a mean Phred below 15, or lacked an exact constant-primer or identifier match. COPE v1.2.5 was used to merge high-quality paired reads, and clonotypes were defined as unique nucleotide sequences. MiTCR v1.1 was used to align clonotypes to the IMGT TRBV, TRBD and TRBJ reference segments. The analysis was restricted to V-J combinations with a frequency above 0.0001, which together covered 99.2% of the repertoires. The TCS score was defined as the ratio of F50 (clonal expansion) to E x V (chaos), calculated using BLOSUM62-based TCRdist between CDR3 peptides within each V-J. Welch's t-statistics and random forest reduced roughly 530 V-J features to 13, which were used in a naive Bayes classifier (R e1071). TCRdb redid the processing of the public reads, applying fastp at Q25 and MiXCR, and retained in-frame beta chains. Each entry merges the rows of one CDR3 protein and shows their most common DNA and genes. The V and J calls and clone size are TCRdb's, not the authors'. This sample gives roughly 420,000 distinct CDR3 sequences in total; roughly 13% of them show up just once. The ten largest account for 5% to 6.5% of the sample.

The CDR1 and CDR2 encoded by the germline V gene are MDHEN and SYDVKM. Trimming takes 7 bases off V and 6 bases off J; junction bases not matched to a gene: 9. The cysteine opens and the phenylalanine closes a CDR3 of 14 amino acids. Only the CDR3 portion is preserved as DNA: 42 bases, with reading frame beginning at the first base. This clonotype was found many times. Its antigen is unknown. Within one base of it there is no much larger clone, and no base qualities were kept. Stable Graves' hyperthyroidism was defined as no progression to ophthalmopathy during 18 months of follow-up. The hyperthyroidism patients were between 18 and 65 years old and newly diagnosed, with a disease duration of less than 2 months. The study excluded patients with uncontrolled infections, other autoimmune diseases, pregnancy or lactation. Diagnoses relied on clinical symptoms, serum thyroxine and TRAb, thyroid ultrasound and orbital computed tomography. Ficoll-Paque density gradient centrifugation was used to isolate PBMCs from around 10 ml of fresh peripheral blood. Trizol reagent was used to extract total RNA, and RNA quality was then checked on an Agilent 2100 Bioanalyzer.

The rearrangement combines TRBV28 with TRBJ2-5, with 9 bases matching TRBD2. The sequenced sample consisted of blood. This receptor was taken from a woman aged 18-35 years with Graves' hyperthyroidism. Here the CDR3 is given as CASTMKLAGQTQYF. In nucleotide form, the sequence is TGTGCCAGCACTATGAAGCTAGCGGGACAGACCCAGTACTTC. With the portions outside the CDR3 filled from the reference TRBV28 and TRBJ2-5 genes, the complete variable region becomes DVKVTQSSRYLVKRTGEKVFLECVQDMDHENMFWYRQDPGLGLRLIYFSYDVKMKEKGDIPEGYSVSREKKERFSLILESASTNQTSMYLCASTMKLAGQTQYFGPGTRLLVL.